This is a list of T cell receptor beta chains from one sample in a study of identical twins. TCRdb reanalysed the 5' RACE reads using MiXCR and keeps one entry per CDR3 protein. Of about 570,000 distinct CDR3 sequences in the sample, more than 9% are singletons; the top ten hold 2.5% to 3.5%. These same records also appear under a second study, on yellow fever vaccine responses in identical twins.

The sequenced material came from PBMCs. All receptors derive from a woman aged 18-35 years in good health. Each CDR3 is given with its conserved first and last residue. Fields, in order: clone size, D gene, V gene, J gene, CDR3 DNA, CDR3 protein. D genes are given only for firm matches. Clone size is shown for a subset of rows, as once, few, many or a class of expanded clone.

size: many
D: TRBD1
V: TRBV5-1
J: TRBJ2-7
DNA: TGCGCCAGCGCGACAGGGACGGGCTACGAGCAGTACTTC
CDR3: CASATGTGYEQYF

size: many
D: TRBD1
V: TRBV5-1
J: TRBJ2-2
DNA: TGCGCCAGCAGCCCCATGGGGACAGGACTTACCGGGGAGCTGTTTTTT
CDR3: CASSPMGTGLTGELFF

size: few
D: NA
V: TRBV7-3
J: TRBJ1-2
DNA: TGTGCCAGCAGCTTAGATCAGGGCTATGGCTACACCTTC
CDR3: CASSLDQGYGYTF

size: few
D: TRBD2
V: TRBV27
J: TRBJ2-2
DNA: TGTGCCAGCAGTTCGGTAGGACTAGCGTCTAACGGGGAGCTGTTTTTT
CDR3: CASSSVGLASNGELFF

size: many
D: TRBD1
V: TRBV11-2
J: TRBJ2-2
DNA: TGTGCCAGCAGACCGACAGGGGCGGGCACCGGGGAGCTGTTTTTT
CDR3: CASRPTGAGTGELFF

size: few
D: NA
V: TRBV5-1
J: TRBJ1-4
DNA: TGCGCCAGCAGCTTGGGAACAACTAATGAAAAACTGTTTTTT
CDR3: CASSLGTTNEKLFF

size: few
D: NA
V: TRBV20-1
J: TRBJ1-6
DNA: TGCAGTGCTCGCCGGGCTTATAATTCACCCCTCCACTTT
CDR3: CSARRAYNSPLHF

size: few
D: NA
V: TRBV6-1
J: TRBJ2-3
DNA: TGTGCCAGCAGCCTCTTAGGGGAAAACACAGATACGCAGTATTTT
CDR3: CASSLLGENTDTQYF

size: NA
D: TRBD1
V: TRBV5-6
J: TRBJ2-7
DNA: TGTGCCAGCAGTTGGGACAGGGGAAATCCCTACGAGCAGTACTTC
CDR3: CASSWDRGNPYEQYF

size: many
D: NA
V: TRBV7-3
J: TRBJ2-3
DNA: TGTGCCAGCAGCCCGACGGACAGCACAGATACGCAGTATTTT
CDR3: CASSPTDSTDTQYF

size: NA
D: TRBD1
V: TRBV18
J: TRBJ2-3
DNA: TGTGCCAGCTCACCCGGACAGGGCACAGATACGAAGTATTTT
CDR3: CASSPGQGTDTKYF

size: NA
D: NA
V: TRBV30
J: TRBJ2-1
DNA: TGTGCCTGGAGTGTACTGGGAACTGAGCAGTTCTTC
CDR3: CAWSVLGTEQFF

size: few
D: TRBD2
V: TRBV7-8
J: TRBJ2-3
DNA: TGTGCCAGCAGCTTAGCTCTAGCGGGAGGGTCGCCCACAGATACGCAGTATTTT
CDR3: CASSLALAGGSPTDTQYF

size: few
D: NA
V: TRBV29-1
J: TRBJ2-3
DNA: TGCAGCGTCCGGGCCGGAGGGGGTACGCAGTATTTT
CDR3: CSVRAGGGTQYF

size: many
D: NA
V: TRBV11-2
J: TRBJ1-6
DNA: TGTGCCAGCAGCCCATCCCGACTGGAATCACCCCTCCACTTT
CDR3: CASSPSRLESPLHF

size: many
D: NA
V: TRBV21-1
J: TRBJ2-5
DNA: TGTGCCAGCATTCAAGACCCCGGGAGGAAGACCCAGTACTTC
CDR3: CASIQDPGRKTQYF

size: NA
D: NA
V: TRBV2
J: TRBJ2-7
DNA: TGTGCCAGCATTAGGACCGACCGCTCCTACGAGCAGTACTTC
CDR3: CASIRTDRSYEQYF

size: NA
D: TRBD2
V: TRBV7-3
J: TRBJ2-1
DNA: TGTGCCAGCAGCTTAGGATCTAGCGGGGGGCCCAACAATGAGCAGTTCTTC
CDR3: CASSLGSSGGPNNEQFF

size: many
D: NA
V: TRBV29-1
J: TRBJ2-2
DNA: TGCAGCGTGGTCGGACGGGGCACCGGGGAGCTGTTTTTT
CDR3: CSVVGRGTGELFF

size: NA
D: NA
V: TRBV5-1
J: TRBJ1-2
DNA: TGCGCCAGCAGCTTGGAACAGGGATCGGATGGCTACACCTTC
CDR3: CASSLEQGSDGYTF

size: NA
D: NA
V: TRBV11-2
J: TRBJ2-1
DNA: TGTGCCAGCAGCCTCAATCCGGGCAGGGGCGATGAGCAGTTCTTC
CDR3: CASSLNPGRGDEQFF

size: few
D: NA
V: TRBV4-1
J: TRBJ2-1
DNA: TGCGCCAGCAGCTCTGGCACAGGCCCTACCTACAATGAGCAGTTCTTC
CDR3: CASSSGTGPTYNEQFF

size: NA
D: NA
V: TRBV11-2
J: TRBJ1-1
DNA: TGTGCCAGCAGCCCTAACAGCGCCGAAGCTTTCTTT
CDR3: CASSPNSAEAFF

size: NA
D: NA
V: TRBV27
J: TRBJ2-7
DNA: TGTGCCAGCAGTTTATCTTGGGGGGGGCGGCACGAGCAGTACTTC
CDR3: CASSLSWGGRHEQYF

size: many
D: TRBD2
V: TRBV7-8
J: TRBJ2-1
DNA: TGTGCCAGCAGCAAAAGCCTAGCGGGGGGATACAATGAGCAGTTCTTC
CDR3: CASSKSLAGGYNEQFF

size: few
D: TRBD2
V: TRBV11-1
J: TRBJ2-5
DNA: TGTGCCAGCAGCGCCTTCGGGACTAGCGGGGGGTCGACTCTCCAAGAGACCCAGTACTTC
CDR3: CASSAFGTSGGSTLQETQYF

size: many
D: NA
V: TRBV20-1
J: TRBJ1-2
DNA: TGCAGTGCTAGTTCAGGGGTCTATGGCTACACCTTC
CDR3: CSASSGVYGYTF

size: few
D: NA
V: TRBV28
J: TRBJ1-1
DNA: TGTGCCAGCAGTTTTTTTTCGGGCCTGCTGAACACTGAAGCTTTCTTT
CDR3: CASSFFSGLLNTEAFF

size: once
D: NA
V: TRBV2
J: TRBJ1-6
DNA: TGTGCCAGCAGTGTCGTTCGGGTTAATTCACCCCTCCACTTT
CDR3: CASSVVRVNSPLHF

size: many
D: TRBD1
V: TRBV12-3/TRBV12-4
J: TRBJ1-1
DNA: TGTGCCAGCAGTCCGACAGGGGAGAACACTGAAGCTTTCTTT
CDR3: CASSPTGENTEAFF

size: many
D: NA
V: TRBV9
J: TRBJ1-1
DNA: TGTGCCAGCAGCGTAAACGGGGATTCTGAAGCTTTCTTT
CDR3: CASSVNGDSEAFF

size: few
D: NA
V: TRBV7-9
J: TRBJ1-2
DNA: TGTGCCAGCAGCGGACACATCAACTATGGCTACACCTTC
CDR3: CASSGHINYGYTF

size: NA
D: TRBD1
V: TRBV12-3/TRBV12-4
J: TRBJ2-3
DNA: TGTGCCAGCAGTTCCCGGACAGGGGGCATCGAGGATACGCAGTATTTT
CDR3: CASSSRTGGIEDTQYF

size: NA
D: TRBD2
V: TRBV5-6
J: TRBJ2-1
DNA: TGTGCCAGCAGATCCCTAGCGGGTCTGGTCTCCTACAATGAGCAGTTCTTC
CDR3: CASRSLAGLVSYNEQFF

size: many
D: TRBD2
V: TRBV9
J: TRBJ2-1
DNA: TGTGCCAGCAGCGTAGCCCTGTTGGCTAGCGGGGGCACTGAGCAGTTCTTC
CDR3: CASSVALLASGGTEQFF

size: NA
D: NA
V: TRBV19
J: TRBJ2-5
DNA: TGTGCCAGTAGTATACGAAGGACAGAAGAGACCCAGTACTTC
CDR3: CASSIRRTEETQYF

size: NA
D: NA
V: TRBV9
J: TRBJ2-3
DNA: TGTGCCAGCAGCGGTCATACGCAGTATTTT
CDR3: CASSGHTQYF

size: NA
D: NA
V: TRBV10-1
J: TRBJ1-1
DNA: TGCGCCAGCTCCCCGGGGGGGGCGAACACTGAAGCTTTCTTT
CDR3: CASSPGGANTEAFF

size: few
D: NA
V: TRBV11-1
J: TRBJ2-1
DNA: TGTGCCAGCAGCTTAAAGAGGTTAAGGGGTGTCGGCGGTGACAATGAGCAGTTCTTC
CDR3: CASSLKRLRGVGGDNEQFF